The table lists the clone carrying this T cell receptor (beta chain) with a few counts. Its antigen is undetermined. The germline CDR1 and CDR2 sequences are SQVTM and ANQGSEA. With 6 bases removed from V and 3 bases from J, the gap between germline ends came to 11 bases. The CDR3 contains 12 residues. The entry originates in a study of T cells in Graves' hyperthyroidism and ophthalmopathy. Across the study: Peripheral blood was acquired at first diagnosis, ahead of any therapy whatsoever. Study results and caveats: It was a median 6.5 months before onset that the model predicted ophthalmopathy. The majority of expanded thyroid clonotypes above 0.001 also appeared in blood.

Stability of Graves' hyperthyroidism was defined as absent ophthalmopathy progression within 18 months. From RNA transcripts, TCR beta CDR3 regions were amplified. Carried out on the TCR CDR3, a first-round RT-PCR used the HTBI primer set. TCRdb fed the multiplex PCR reads into MiXCR, producing one record per CDR3 protein. The sample yields 650,000 to 700,000 distinct CDR3 sequences, 17% seen once. V is TRBV29-1 and J is TRBJ1-2; D is perhaps TRBD1 (6 bases). The receptor's source is a man aged 45-65 years with Graves' hyperthyroidism. Input material: blood. The CDR3 DNA reads TGCAGCGTCACCCGGACAGACTATGGCTACACCTTC. As protein: CSVTRTDYGYTF.